A selection of T cell receptor beta chains follows, all from one sample in a study of T-cell memory formation after mild COVID-19. TCRdb processed the 5' RACE reads anew with MiXCR; each CDR3 protein has one entry. Here the sample spans nearly 110,000 distinct CDR3 sequences, under 15% being singletons. What was sequenced was PBMCs or a T cell subset sorted from them (not recorded which). These receptors came from an adult woman who had mild COVID-19 (a few samples of this study predate the infection). Cell type and time point are not known. Each CDR3 is given with its conserved first and last residue. The D gene is left open where the match is weak. Not every row has a clone size; where given, it reads once, few, many or a size class.

. TRBJ2-1 few TRBV12-3/TRBV12-4 TGTGCCAGCAGTGCGGGGAAGGCTGGGGAGCAGTTCTTC CASSAGKAGEQFF
. TRBJ2-7 . TRBV6-2/TRBV6-3 TGTGCCAGCAGTCACCCTCAGGGCTACGAGCAGTACTTC CASSHPQGYEQYF
TRBD2 TRBJ2-3 . TRBV30 TGTGCCTGGAGTACTAGCGGGAACACAGATACGCAGTATTTT CAWSTSGNTDTQYF
. TRBJ2-7 few TRBV27 TGTGCCAGCTCACCCGAGGAACTACCCTCTGGGGAGCAGTACTTC CASSPEELPSGEQYF
TRBD2 TRBJ2-3 many TRBV4-1 TGCGCCAGCAGCCAAGATCCTGGTCTAGCGGCCTACACAGATACGCAGTATTTT CASSQDPGLAAYTDTQYF
TRBD1 TRBJ1-5 few TRBV12-3/TRBV12-4 TGTGCCAGCAGTTCGCGGACAGGGGATCAGCATCAGCCCCAGCATTTT CASSSRTGDQHQPQHF
. TRBJ1-1 medium-sized TRBV7-9 TGTGCCAGCAGCTTAGGTTTCAGGGAAGCTTTCTTT CASSLGFREAFF
. TRBJ2-3 few TRBV7-2 TGTGCCAGCAGCCCCTCGCCAACAGATACGCAGTATTTT CASSPSPTDTQYF
. TRBJ2-1 few TRBV7-9 TGTGCCAGCAGCTCCAGAGGACACGAGCAGTTCTTC CASSSRGHEQFF
TRBD1 TRBJ1-2 few TRBV6-1 TGTGCCAGCACCGAAGGGTCAGGGGGCGCTGGCTACACCTTC CASTEGSGGAGYTF
TRBD2 TRBJ2-1 few TRBV13 TGTGCCAGCAGCTGGGGACTAGCAGGCTACAATGAGCAGTTCTTC CASSWGLAGYNEQFF
. TRBJ1-1 few TRBV19 TGTGCCAGTAGATGGACAGATAACACTGAAGCTTTCTTT CASRWTDNTEAFF
. TRBJ1-1 . TRBV5-1 TGCGCCAGCAGCCCCCTTGAGGGACAGAACACTGAAGCTTTCTTT CASSPLEGQNTEAFF
TRBD2 TRBJ2-5 few TRBV11-2 TGTGCCAGCAGCCCGCCGGGACAGGGCTTCTTAGCGGGAGGGCCGGAGACCCAGTACTTC CASSPPGQGFLAGGPETQYF
TRBD1 TRBJ2-2 few TRBV29-1 TGCAGCGTTAGAGCCGCGGACAGGGGATTCGGGGAGCTGTTTTTT CSVRAADRGFGELFF
. TRBJ1-1 . TRBV24-1 TGTGCCACCAGTGGTAGGGGTAAGACTGAAGCTTTCTTT CATSGRGKTEAFF
TRBD2 TRBJ2-1 many TRBV7-9 TGTGCCAGCAGCTTTGGACTAGCGGAGAACAATGAGCAGTTCTTC CASSFGLAENNEQFF
TRBD2 TRBJ2-7 . TRBV7-2 TGTGCCAGCAGCTTACGACATGTGGGACTAGCGGGGTATTCCTACGAGCAGTACTTC CASSLRHVGLAGYSYEQYF
. TRBJ2-1 few TRBV7-8 TGTGCCAGCAGCTCCTCTCCCTCGATTGAGCAGTTCTTC CASSSSPSIEQFF
. TRBJ2-3 . TRBV27 TGTGCCAGCAGTCCCGACGGACTTCGCACAGATACGCAGTATTTT CASSPDGLRTDTQYF
TRBD2 TRBJ2-3 many TRBV12-3/TRBV12-4 TGTGCCAGCAGTTTGGCTAGCGGAAGCACAGATACGCAGTATTTT CASSLASGSTDTQYF
. TRBJ1-2 . TRBV5-1 TGCGCCAGCAGCTTGAATTGGGGGGCCGTGGCCGGCTACACCTTC CASSLNWGAVAGYTF
TRBD2 TRBJ2-1 . TRBV9 TGTGCCAGCACGATGACTAGCGGGGGAAACAATGAGCAGTTCTTC CASTMTSGGNNEQFF
. TRBJ2-1 . TRBV9 TGTGCCAGCAGCGTAGATGGAATAGCTGGTAGGAATGAGCAGTTCTTC CASSVDGIAGRNEQFF
. TRBJ2-1 . TRBV7-3 TGTGCCAGCAGCTTACAGCCAGGGTGGAATGAGCAGTTCTTC CASSLQPGWNEQFF
TRBD2 TRBJ2-1 few TRBV7-9 TGTGCCAGCAGCCACCCGAAGACTAGCGGGAGGGAGGAGTCCTACAATGAGCAGTTCTTC CASSHPKTSGREESYNEQFF
TRBD2 TRBJ2-5 . TRBV10-3 TGTGCCATCAGACCAGCGGGAGGGCCCGAAGAGACCCAGTACTTC CAIRPAGGPEETQYF
. TRBJ1-3 . TRBV25-1 TGTGCCAGCAGTGAATTGGCCAGAAACTCTGGAAACACCATATATTTT CASSELARNSGNTIYF
. TRBJ2-7 few TRBV6-2/TRBV6-3 TGTGCCAGCAGCCGCCGGTGGCCCGTCCGGAGCTCCTACGAGCAGTACTTC CASSRRWPVRSSYEQYF
TRBD2 TRBJ2-1 few TRBV11-2 TGTGCCAGCAGCTTAGACGCCCTGGGACTAGCGGAGGTGGGGTACAATGAGCAGTTCTTC CASSLDALGLAEVGYNEQFF
TRBD2 TRBJ2-1 . TRBV6-5 TGTGCCAGCGGGGGGGAAGAGCAGTTCTTC CASGGEEQFF
TRBD1 TRBJ2-2 many TRBV4-3 TGCGCCAGCAGCCAATTCCCGGGACAGGGTACCGGGGAGCTGTTTTTT CASSQFPGQGTGELFF
TRBD1 TRBJ2-2 few TRBV29-1 TGCAGCGTTGAAGGGACAGGGGAAACCGGGGAGCTGTTTTTT CSVEGTGETGELFF
. TRBJ2-4 few TRBV5-1 TGCGCCAGGCCCTGCAGCACACTAGCCAAAAACATTCAGTACTTC CARPCSTLAKNIQYF
. TRBJ2-2 . TRBV4-2 TGTGCCAGCAGCCAAGGCCAGAACACCGGGGAGCTGTTTTTT CASSQGQNTGELFF
TRBD1 TRBJ2-2 . TRBV27 TGTGCCAGCAGTTTCCCAGGGGGCGTGAACACCGGGGAGCTGTTTTTT CASSFPGGVNTGELFF
TRBD2 TRBJ2-5 . TRBV5-1 TGCGCCAGCAGCTCCCTCCCCTCGGGACTAGCTTCCAAGACCCAGTACTTC CASSSLPSGLASKTQYF
. TRBJ2-2 few TRBV7-7 TGTGCTACAAGCCCTCTCGCTTACACCGGGGAGCTGTTTTTT CATSPLAYTGELFF
TRBD2 TRBJ2-2 few TRBV27 TGTGCCAGCAGTTATACGAGCGGGACTAGTTTTCTCGGGGAGCTGTTTTTT CASSYTSGTSFLGELFF
TRBD1 TRBJ2-7 few TRBV12-3/TRBV12-4 TGTGCCAGCAGTTACCAGGGGGCAGGCTACGAGCAGTACTTC CASSYQGAGYEQYF
. TRBJ1-4 . TRBV11-2 TGTGCCAGCAGCCCAGAGCCTCGGGGTGAAAAACTGTTTTTT CASSPEPRGEKLFF
. TRBJ2-5 . TRBV12-3/TRBV12-4 TGTGCCAGCAGTGACCCCAAGCCTTTCCAAGAGACCCAGTACTTC CASSDPKPFQETQYF
. TRBJ2-3 . TRBV20-1 TGCAGTGCCAATTCCGGAAGCTCGGTGTTCACAGATACGCAGTATTTT CSANSGSSVFTDTQYF
TRBD2 TRBJ2-7 few TRBV4-3 TGCGCCAGCAGCCAAGGGAGGCTAGCGGGAGCGGGAGAGCAGTACTTC CASSQGRLAGAGEQYF
TRBD2 TRBJ2-5 . TRBV14 TGTGCCAGCAGCCAAGTGCCTAGCGGACGGGAGACCCAGTACTTC CASSQVPSGRETQYF